The rows below give T cell receptor beta chains drawn from one sample of a study of OX40 agonist ivuxolimab in advanced cancers. TCRdb's table, derived via immunoSEQ multiplex PCR, lists solely in-frame clones and lacks some. The sample includes fewer than 100,000 clones, roughly 91% of them seen just once. The sequences come from CD4+ or CD8+ T cells sorted from blood, collected in a trial of the OX40 agonist ivuxolimab. These receptors originate from an adult with an advanced solid tumor such as melanoma, head and neck, liver or kidney cancer. Each CDR3 is given with its conserved first and last residue. Fields, in order: V gene, clone size, J gene, D gene, CDR3 DNA, CDR3 protein. The D gene is left open where the match is weak. Clone sizes are given selectively: once, few, many, or a class where the clone is expanded.

TRBV7-9	-	TRBJ2-3	TRBD1	TGTGCCAGCAGCTCGATGGACAGGCGTGACACAGATACGCAGTATTTT	CASSSMDRRDTDTQYF
TRBV30	-	TRBJ1-6	-	TGTGCCTGGGGTACAGGGAATTCACCCCTCCACTTT	CAWGTGNSPLHF
TRBV21-1	-	TRBJ2-7	-	TGTGCCAGCAGCAAAGCGGGCGGACACCACCCCTACGAGCAGTACTTC	CASSKAGGHHPYEQYF
TRBV11-2	-	TRBJ1-2	-	TGTGCCAGCAGCTTTGATAGTGGCTACACCTTC	CASSFDSGYTF
TRBV27	-	TRBJ1-5	-	TGTGCCAGCAGTTCCTTAAAAGGACTGCTCAATCAGCCCCAGCATTTT	CASSSLKGLLNQPQHF
TRBV4-2	-	TRBJ1-4	-	TGTGCCAGCAGCCACCAGCCGGTTGAGGGCCTAGGTGAAAAACTGTTTTTT	CASSHQPVEGLGEKLFF
TRBV15	-	TRBJ2-6	-	TGTGCCACCAGCAGGAAAGGGATCTCTGGGGCCAACGTCCTGACTTTC	CATSRKGISGANVLTF
TRBV7-3	-	TRBJ1-1	TRBD1	TGTGCCAGCAGCTTAACGCAGTTAGGGACAGGGGTCACTGAAGCTTTCTTT	CASSLTQLGTGVTEAFF
TRBV7-2	-	TRBJ1-1	TRBD1	TGTGCCAGCAGGCTCAGGGACAGGGTGAACACTGAAGCTTTCTTT	CASRLRDRVNTEAFF
TRBV6-1	-	TRBJ1-2	-	TGTGCCAGCTATTCGAACTATGGCTACACCTTC	CASYSNYGYTF
TRBV28	-	TRBJ2-7	-	TGTGCCAGCACCCTGGGGGAGTTCAACGAGCAGTACTTC	CASTLGEFNEQYF
TRBV28	once	TRBJ2-1	TRBD1	TGTGCCAGCAGTGAGAGCCACCCATGGACAGGGGGGGCCAATGAGCAGTTCTTC	CASSESHPWTGGANEQFF
TRBV6-1	-	TRBJ1-4	-	TGTGCCAGCAGTGACTCCGGTCTCACGAATGAAAAACTGTTTTTT	CASSDSGLTNEKLFF
TRBV4-1	-	TRBJ2-5	-	TGCGCCAGCAGCCGGACAGCCCAAGAGACCCAGTACTTC	CASSRTAQETQYF
TRBV5-1	-	TRBJ2-1	-	TGCGCCAGCAAGAGGGACACCGGCAATGAGCAGTTCTTC	CASKRDTGNEQFF
TRBV5-1	-	TRBJ2-5	-	TGCGCCAGCAGCGCCCGGGGAGAAGAGACCCAGTACTTC	CASSARGEETQYF
TRBV28	-	TRBJ2-3	-	TGTGCCAGCAGTTTAGGCGGGACAGATACGCAGTATTTT	CASSLGGTDTQYF
TRBV4-2	-	TRBJ1-3	-	TGTGCCAGCAGCCAAGATTTGTGGGCCAACTCTGGAAACACCATATATTTT	CASSQDLWANSGNTIYF
TRBV5-4	-	TRBJ1-6	-	TGTGCCAGCACCCTGGGGGATTCACCCCTCCACTTT	CASTLGDSPLHF
TRBV30	-	TRBJ2-3	-	TGTGCCTGGAGTGGGGGACGGAACACAGATACGCAGTATTTT	CAWSGGRNTDTQYF
TRBV7-2	-	TRBJ1-1	-	TGTGCCAGCAGCCGCCAGCTTAGGGGGGACACTGAAGCTTTCTTT	CASSRQLRGDTEAFF
TRBV4-1	-	TRBJ2-3	-	TGCGCCAGCAGCCTGGGACTCTACACAGATACGCAGTATTTT	CASSLGLYTDTQYF
TRBV14	-	TRBJ2-5	TRBD2	TGTGCCAGCAGCCCGGGGATAGCGGGAGCGTTCCAAGAGACCCAGTACTTC	CASSPGIAGAFQETQYF
TRBV6-5	few	TRBJ1-6	-	TGTGCCAGCAGTTACAACCGGGACCCTTATAATTCACCCCTCCACTTT	CASSYNRDPYNSPLHF
TRBV4-3	-	TRBJ2-5	-	TGCGCCAGCAGCCAACAAAAAGGGGAGACCCAGTACTTC	CASSQQKGETQYF
TRBV6-5	-	TRBJ2-1	-	TGTGCCAGCAGGCAAGCCGGGGAGCAGTTCTTC	CASRQAGEQFF
TRBV4-1	-	TRBJ2-7	-	TGCGCCAGCAGCCAAGGGACTCGTTACGAGCAGTACTTC	CASSQGTRYEQYF
TRBV5-1	-	TRBJ2-1	-	TGCGCCAGCAGCTTGTTTGGCCCAAATGAGCAGTTCTTC	CASSLFGPNEQFF
TRBV28	-	TRBJ2-7	TRBD1	TGTGCCAGCAGTGTGGACAGGGGGTACGAGCAGTACTTC	CASSVDRGYEQYF
TRBV9	-	TRBJ2-5	-	TGTGCCAGCAGCCTCGCGCCCGGGACTCCTGGCGGGACCCAGTACTTC	CASSLAPGTPGGTQYF
TRBV5-1	-	TRBJ2-7	-	TGCGCCAGCAGCCCCCTCACAGCGAAGTCCTACGAGCAGTACTTC	CASSPLTAKSYEQYF
TRBV7-2	once	TRBJ1-5	TRBD1	TGTGCCAGCAGTCCTGACAGGGGCTGGCAGCCCCAGCATTTT	CASSPDRGWQPQHF
TRBV5-1	-	TRBJ1-4	TRBD1	TGCGCCAGCAGCTTGGCCCCGGCAGGGGGCGGAGAAAAACTGTTTTTT	CASSLAPAGGGEKLFF
TRBV5-1	once	TRBJ1-6	TRBD1	TGCGCCAGCAGCTTGGGGACAGGGTTTTATAATTCACCCCTCCACTTT	CASSLGTGFYNSPLHF
TRBV11-1	-	TRBJ1-4	TRBD1	TGTGCCAGCCGACGGACAGGTCGTAATGAAAAACTGTTTTTT	CASRRTGRNEKLFF
TRBV5-5	-	TRBJ2-6	-	TGTGCCAGCAGCCCTAGCGTAGGATTGGGGGCCAACGTCCTGACTTTC	CASSPSVGLGANVLTF
TRBV5-4	-	TRBJ2-1	TRBD1	TGTGCCAGCAGCTTGGGACCGGGACAGATCAATGAGCAGTTCTTC	CASSLGPGQINEQFF
TRBV19	-	TRBJ1-4	TRBD1	TGTGCCACCAAACCGGGACAGGGGCATGAAAAACTGTTTTTT	CATKPGQGHEKLFF
TRBV11-2	few	TRBJ2-3	-	TGTGCCAGCACCTTAACCGCCAGGGACATTGGTAGCACAGATACGCAGTATTTT	CASTLTARDIGSTDTQYF
TRBV7-3	-	TRBJ1-1	-	TGTGCCAGCAGCTTACAGGGCAGGTCACCCACTGAAGCTTTCTTT	CASSLQGRSPTEAFF
TRBV6-4	few	TRBJ1-1	TRBD1	TGTGCCAGCAGTGACTCAGGGACAGGGTATGGGGCTTTCTTT	CASSDSGTGYGAFF
TRBV28	-	TRBJ2-1	-	TGTGCCAGCAGTTCCAACCTCGGGAGAGGGAATGAGCAGTTCTTC	CASSSNLGRGNEQFF
TRBV30	-	TRBJ2-2	TRBD1	TGTGCCTGGAGCGTAGGGGACAGGCTGCTTGCGAACACCGGGGAGCTGTTTTTT	CAWSVGDRLLANTGELFF
TRBV10-3	-	TRBJ2-6	TRBD1	TGTGCCATCAGTGGACAGGGGTTGGGTGGGGCCAACGTCCTGACTTTC	CAISGQGLGGANVLTF
TRBV6-1	-	TRBJ2-7	TRBD1	TGTGCCAGCAGTGAGAGCCATGGACAGGGGCGCCACGAGCAGTACTTC	CASSESHGQGRHEQYF
TRBV9	-	TRBJ2-1	-	TGTGCCAGCAGCGCAGGGGATTGGGGGCGATCAGATGAGCAGTTCTTC	CASSAGDWGRSDEQFF
TRBV27	-	TRBJ2-1	-	TGTGCCAGCACCCCTAGCTCGCCCTACAATGAGCAGTTCTTC	CASTPSSPYNEQFF
TRBV7-3	-	TRBJ2-1	-	TGTGCCAGCAGCTCCTGGGGGAATGAGCAGTTCTTC	CASSSWGNEQFF
TRBV7-2	-	TRBJ2-1	-	TGTGCCAGCAGCTTAGCCATGGACGGCGAGCAGTTCTTC	CASSLAMDGEQFF
TRBV9	few	TRBJ1-1	-	TGTGCCAGCAGCGGGACACCGAACACTGAAGCTTTCTTT	CASSGTPNTEAFF
TRBV29-1	-	TRBJ2-7	-	TGCAGCGTTGGCCTCTCCTACGAGCAGTACTTC	CSVGLSYEQYF
TRBV6-5	-	TRBJ1-6	-	TGTGCCAGCAGTCCAGAGCAGGGAGGATCACCCCTCCACTTT	CASSPEQGGSPLHF
TRBV7-2	once	TRBJ2-5	-	TGTGCCAGCAGCTTAGAGTACGCCCAAGAGACCCAGTACTTC	CASSLEYAQETQYF